Below are 21 T cell receptor beta chains sequenced from a single sample in a study of cytomegalovirus exposure and HLA in healthy donors. Use of 60 Vbeta and 13 Jbeta primers characterized the PCR. Libraries were prepared by immunoSEQ multiplex PCR; TCRdb keeps only in-frame clonotypes and omits some of them. The sample carries 150,000 to 200,000 clones, about 80% recorded once. Sequencing input: PBMCs. The receptors were sampled from a woman under 40 in good health and CMV-seropositive.

The CDR3 sequence is CASSSTVQRYEQYF. The CDR3 nucleotides are TGTGCCAGCAGTTCAACAGTACAACGCTACGAGCAGTACTTC. The chain is built from TRBV6-6 and TRBJ2-7; D unresolved. The CDR3 covers 14 residues. Germline V gene sequence: CDR1 MNHNY, CDR2 SVGAGI (reference sequence). The V gene lost 4 bases and the J gene lost 3 bases, with 13 bases spanning the gap.

The chain uses TRBV29-1 and TRBJ1-3; 8 nucleotides agree with TRBD1. Germline CDR1 and CDR2: SQVTM and ANQGSEA. There are 13 residues in the CDR3. V dropped 3 bases and J dropped 3; count of bases not matched to a gene: 1. Here the CDR3 reads CSVEDRVGNTIYF. The CDR3 bases are TGCAGCGTTGAGGACAGGGTTGGAAACACCATATATTTT.

The sample holds one count of this clone. The J gene is TRBJ1-5, the V gene TRBV30; maybe TRBD1 (5 bases). Trimming took off 0 bases at V and 7 bases at J, with 13 bases between the two ends. The germline V gene encodes CDR1 GTSNPN and CDR2 SVGIG (reference sequence). The CDR3 is 14 amino acids. CDR3 nucleotide sequence: TGTGCCTGGAGTGTAGGAGGGGCCGGCCAGCCCCAGCATTTT. This sequence encodes CAWSVGGAGQPQHF.

The chain links TRBV28 to TRBJ1-2, with 9 bases that match TRBD1. The CDR3 covers 10 residues. CDR1 is MDHEN, CDR2 SYDVKM, per germline. Trimming at V came to 10 bases and at J to 12 bases, leaving 6 bases not matched to a gene. CDR3: CATRDRVHTF. CDR3 nucleotides: TGTGCCACTCGGGACAGGGTCCACACCTTC.

This sequence joins TRBV7-9 and TRBJ1-2, with unresolved D. Germline CDR1 SEHNR, CDR2 FQNEAQ (reference sequence). V was shortened by 5 bases and J by 8 bases, with 18 bases between the two germline ends. This CDR3 has 14 residues. CDR3 nucleotides: TGTGCCAGCAGCCTAGAGGGAGGAGGTAGCGGCTACACCTTC. Its translation: CASSLEGGGSGYTF.

This chain connects TRBV7-9 to TRBJ1-1, with 7 bases matching TRBD1. There are 15 residues in the CDR3. J gave up 1 base and V 4 bases, and 6 bases lay outside the gene matches. CDR1 is SEHNR and CDR2 is FQNEAQ in the germline V gene (reference sequence). CDR3 region: CASSSWTGGNTEAFF. For the CDR3, the DNA is TGTGCCAGCAGCTCGTGGACAGGAGGGAACACTGAAGCTTTCTTT.

The rearrangement links TRBV6-5 to TRBJ1-1; 8 bases are shared with TRBD1. The CDR3 has 13 residues. Germline CDR1 and CDR2: MNHEY and SVGAGI. With V trimmed by 6 bases and J by 3 bases, 3 bases remained unmatched. Here the CDR3 reads CASRPRGHTEAFF. CDR3 bases: TGTGCCAGCAGACCCAGGGGGCACACTGAAGCTTTCTTT.

The V call is TRBV11-2, the J call TRBJ2-1; TRBD2 aligns across 14 bases. J was trimmed by 12 bases and V by 2 bases; bases with no gene match: 6. Germline V CDR1 and CDR2: SGHAT, FQNNGV. The CDR3 has 15 amino acids. CDR3 region: CASSLKGLAGGWQFF. As DNA, the CDR3 is TGTGCCAGCAGCTTAAAAGGACTAGCGGGAGGCTGGCAGTTCTTC.

CDR3 protein: CASSSAGTGAIDEQYF. The CDR3 nucleotides are TGTGCCAGCAGTTCTGCAGGGACAGGGGCGATCGACGAGCAGTACTTC. The chain carries TRBV28 and TRBJ2-7, with TRBD1 identical over 10 bases. V shed 4 bases and J 5 bases; nucleotides not matched to a gene: 11. This CDR3 has 16 residues. The germline CDR1 and CDR2 sequences are MDHEN and SYDVKM.

The chain joins TRBV9 to TRBJ2-2; the match to TRBD1 covers 7 bases. Germline trimming cut 3 bases from V and 0 bases from J; bases unmatched to any gene: 5. CDR1 and CDR2 (germline): SGDLS, YYNGEE. This CDR3 contains 16 residues. The CDR3 coding sequence is TGTGCCAGCAGCGCCCGACAGGGAACGAACACCGGGGAGCTGTTTTTT. Residues: CASSARQGTNTGELFF.

This clone has only one observation. The chain employs TRBV21-1 and TRBJ1-2; the tabulated D call, TRBD1, remains unverified against the DNA. TRBV21-1 is a listed pseudogene. This CDR3 is built from 15 residues. This CDR3 reads CASSKGRAGNYGYTF. CDR3 nucleotide sequence: TGTGCCAGCAGCAAAGGACGAGCAGGGAACTATGGCTACACCTTC.

The chain uses TRBV9 and TRBJ2-7; 14 nucleotides align to TRBD2. Germline values: CDR1 SGDLS, CDR2 YYNGEE. V lost 0 bases, J lost 6 bases, and 2 bases stayed unmatched. The CDR3 has 15 residues. The CDR3 nucleotides read TGTGCCAGCAGCGTAGCGGGACTAGCGGGAGTCGAGCAGTACTTC. Encoded protein: CASSVAGLAGVEQYF.

This chain links TRBV5-1 with TRBJ2-7; D may be TRBD2 (5 bases). From germline, CDR1 is SGHRS and CDR2 YFSETQ. The V and J ends lost 0 bases and 0 bases respectively, with 10 bases between them. The CDR3 is made up of 15 amino acids. CDR3 loop: CASSLVGDLSYEQYF. The DNA for the CDR3 is TGCGCCAGCAGCTTGGTGGGAGATCTCTCCTACGAGCAGTACTTC. Combining the CDR3 with reference TRBV5-1 and TRBJ2-7 gives the whole variable domain KAGVTQTPRYLIKTRGQQVTLSCSPISGHRSVSWYQQTPGQGLQFLFEYFSETQRNKGNFPGRFSGRQFSNSRSEMNVSTLELGDSALYLCASSLVGDLSYEQYFGPGTRLTVT.

The chain has TRBV10-3 and TRBJ1-1, with D perhaps matching TRBD1 (6 bases). The CDR3 sequence is 13 residues long. Germline CDR1 and CDR2: ENHRY and SYGVKD. Trimming removed 5 bases at V and 1 base at J, with 8 bases between. The CDR3 region is CAISRTENTEAFF. The DNA of the CDR3 is TGTGCCATCAGTCGGACAGAGAACACTGAAGCTTTCTTT.

The genes are TRBV10-3 and TRBJ2-7, with TRBD1 identical over 9 bases. This CDR3 region has 14 residues. The germline CDR1 and CDR2 sequences are ENHRY and SYGVKD. With V trimmed by 0 bases and J by 5 bases, 2 bases remained unmatched. CDR3 amino acids: CAISESQGAHEQYF. The CDR3, as DNA: TGTGCCATCAGTGAGTCACAGGGGGCCCACGAGCAGTACTTC.

This chain joins TRBV7-9 and TRBJ1-4, with D perhaps TRBD1 (6 bases). Trimming took 2 bases from V and 5 from J, leaving 9 bases between them. The germline CDR1 and CDR2 sequences are SEHNR and FQNEAQ (reference sequence). The CDR3 totals 14 residues. The DNA for the CDR3 is TGTGCCAGCAGCTTAAACGGACAGAATGAAAAACTGTTTTTT. It yields the protein CASSLNGQNEKLFF.

The CDR3: CASTLAGLYNEQFF. The CDR3 DNA reads as TGTGCCAGTACCTTAGCGGGACTATACAATGAGCAGTTCTTC. The chain uses TRBV19 and TRBJ2-1; 8 bases align to TRBD2. CDR3 length: 14 amino acids. J lost 4 bases, V lost 7 bases, and 6 bases had no gene match. CDR1 and CDR2 (germline): LNHDA, SQIVND (reference sequence).

V is TRBV30 and J is TRBJ2-3; tentatively, D is TRBD2 (7 bases). V was shortened by 5 bases and J by 5 bases, with 11 bases between the two germline ends. This CDR3 is built from 12 residues. The V gene's germline CDR1 is GTSNPN and CDR2 SVGIG (reference sequence). This chain's CDR3 is CAWGGARDTQYF. The CDR3 DNA follows: TGTGCCTGGGGGGGGGCGCGAGATACGCAGTATTTT.

The chain employs TRBV11-3 and TRBJ2-3; TRBD1 is a possible D gene (6 bases). Trimming stripped 5 bases from V and 7 bases from J, with 19 bases between. The germline gives CDR1 SGHNT, CDR2 YENEEA. CDR3 length: 15 residues. The CDR3 loop reads CASSPQTGPWNTQYF. In DNA form, the CDR3 reads TGTGCCAGCAGCCCCCAGACAGGTCCATGGAATACGCAGTATTTT.

A few counts support this clone. As DNA, the CDR3 is TGCAGCGTTGAAGTCAATCCGGGACAGTGGACTGAAGCTTTCTTT. Encoded protein: CSVEVNPGQWTEAFF. This sequence joins TRBV29-1 and TRBJ1-1, with 7 bases lining up with TRBD1. V was pared by 1 base and J by 5 bases, with 10 bases of the junction left unmatched. Germline V CDR1 and CDR2: SQVTM, ANQGSEA. CDR3 size: 15 residues.

Only one count was recorded for this clone. The chain employs TRBV7-2 and TRBJ1-3; D is uncertain. Between the trimmed V and J ends, which lost 1 base and 0 bases, there was a span of 10 bases. Germline V CDR1 and CDR2: SGHTA, FQGNSA. The CDR3 is made up of 16 amino acids. For the CDR3, the DNA is TGTGCCAGCAGCTTAGAGCTTACCTCCTCTGGAAACACCATATATTTT. Translation: CASSLELTSSGNTIYF. The entire variable domain, with the rest obtained from reference TRBV7-2 and TRBJ1-3, is as follows: GAGVSQSPSNKVTEKGKDVELRCDPISGHTALYWYRQSLGQGLEFLIYFQGNSAPDKSGLPSDRFSAERTGGSVSTLTIQRTQQEDSAVYLCASSLELTSSGNTIYFGEGSWLTVV.